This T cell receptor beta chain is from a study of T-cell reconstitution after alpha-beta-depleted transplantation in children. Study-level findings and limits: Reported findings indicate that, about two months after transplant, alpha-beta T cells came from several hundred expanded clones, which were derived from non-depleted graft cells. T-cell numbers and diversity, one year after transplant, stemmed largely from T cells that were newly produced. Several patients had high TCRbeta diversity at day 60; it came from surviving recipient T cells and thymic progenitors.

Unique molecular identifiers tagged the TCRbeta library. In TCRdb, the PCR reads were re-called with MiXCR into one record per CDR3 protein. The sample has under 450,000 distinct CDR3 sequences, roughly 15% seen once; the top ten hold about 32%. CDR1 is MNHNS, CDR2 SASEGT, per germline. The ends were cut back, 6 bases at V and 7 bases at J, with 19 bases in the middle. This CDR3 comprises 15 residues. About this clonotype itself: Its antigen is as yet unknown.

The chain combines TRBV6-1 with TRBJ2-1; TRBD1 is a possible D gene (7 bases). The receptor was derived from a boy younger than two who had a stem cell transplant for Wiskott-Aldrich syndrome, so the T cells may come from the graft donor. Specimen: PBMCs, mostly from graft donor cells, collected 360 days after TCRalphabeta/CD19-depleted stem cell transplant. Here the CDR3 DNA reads TGTGCCAGCAGGACCTCGCGACAGGGAGGAAATGAGCAGTTCTTC. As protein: CASRTSRQGGNEQFF.